This TCR beta chain was profiled in a study of neoadjuvant nivolumab and ipilimumab in lung cancer. Study summary: Patients got nivolumab 3 mg/kg on days 1, 15 and 29; combination added ipilimumab 1 mg/kg day 1.

Sequencing used immunoSEQ multiplex PCR; TCRdb keeps in-frame clones, though not all of them. The data show 25,000 to 35,000 clones, with 92% seen just once and 2% to 2.5% held by the top ten. Regarding the study as a whole: TCR clonality did not significantly correlate with pathologic tumor regression. TCR richness and clonality were higher in tumors than adjacent uninvolved lung. Pretherapy blood TCR richness correlated positively with resected tumor richness.

V lost 8 bases, J lost 3 bases, and 9 bases stayed unmatched. CDR3 length: 14 amino acids. CDR1 is MNHEY, CDR2 SVGAGI, per germline. For this clone: Its antigen is not identified.

Sequencing used peripheral blood, obtained after neoadjuvant nivolumab, alone or with ipilimumab, at or shortly before surgery. This receptor was identified in an adult with non-small cell lung cancer. The genes are TRBV6-5 and TRBJ2-7; TRBD2 aligns across 8 bases. CDR3 in DNA: TGTGCCAGCTCAGGGGACGGGACTAGCTACGAGCAGTACTTC. Translating gives CASSGDGTSYEQYF.